Sequencing of this T cell receptor (beta chain) was carried out in a study of blood T cells in healthy people across ages. Study-level information: The template switching approach captured approximately one barcoded beta molecule for every two T cells.

Study results and caveats: Changes seen in expanded clonotypes were possibly confounded by donor CMV status left unknown.

Next came a second PCR, run for about 6 to 12 cycles, which used a sample-barcoded 5' primer along with a J-beta primer mix. TCRdb itself ran the 5' RACE reads through MiXCR, one entry per CDR3 protein. The sample has around 990,000 distinct CDR3 sequences, under 30% seen once. This clonotype was seen at least ten times. Its antigen is undetermined. This CDR3 region has 12 residues. From germline, CDR1 is MDHEN and CDR2 SYDVKM. Trimming cost V 8 bases and J 4 bases, with 9 bases left between them. These sequences were also reported in another study, on T cells of mothers and their children.

This TCR derives from a girl aged 2 to 9 in good health. Material: blood. J is TRBJ2-4 and V is TRBV28; D is undetermined. CDR3 sequence (DNA): TGTGCCAGCTGCAGTCTTAAAAACATTCAGTACTTC. The encoded protein is CASCSLKNIQYF.